This entry describes one T cell receptor beta chain. TCRdb itself ran the RACE reads through MiXCR, one entry per CDR3 protein. The table records roughly 200,000 distinct CDR3 sequences, around 24% of them present only once. These data come from a study of human T cells and chemical hapten exposure. Across the whole study: Readings were taken at 6 days from patch tests that had applied 0.01% DPC to the upper back.

Time point meaning: patch test 1, 2 weeks after DPC sensitization. Treatment: therapeutic diphenylcyclopropenone sensitization with weekly scalp DPC. The source was whole blood, collected in connection with sensitization to the hapten diphenylcyclopropenone (DPC). The receptor was derived from a woman between 45 and 65 years old with alopecia areata. Some clones in this sample may be carry-over from other donors' samples.

The CDR3: CASSQDLAGQNEQFF. CDR3 coding DNA: TGTGCCAGCAGCCAAGACCTAGCGGGTCAGAATGAGCAGTTCTTC. The V call is TRBV3-1, the J call TRBJ2-1; 8 nucleotides align to TRBD2. The CDR3 runs 15 residues. Per germline, CDR1 LGHDT and CDR2 YNNKEL (reference sequence). With 0 bases clipped from V and 7 bases from J, the junction kept 5 bases outside the gene matches.